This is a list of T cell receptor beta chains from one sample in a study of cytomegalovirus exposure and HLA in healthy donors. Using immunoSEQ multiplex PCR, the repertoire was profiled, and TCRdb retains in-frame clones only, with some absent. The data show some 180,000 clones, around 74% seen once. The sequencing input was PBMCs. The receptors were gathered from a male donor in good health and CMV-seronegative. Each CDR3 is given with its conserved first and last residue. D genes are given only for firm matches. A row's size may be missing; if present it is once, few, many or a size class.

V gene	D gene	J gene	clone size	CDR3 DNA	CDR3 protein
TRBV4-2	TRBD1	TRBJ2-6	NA	TGTGCCAGCAGCCAGGGGGACAGGGCTTCCAACGTCCTGACTTTC	CASSQGDRASNVLTF
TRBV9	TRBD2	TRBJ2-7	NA	TGTGCCAGCAGCCCCTCAGGGAGCGGGAGGATCTACGAGCAGTACTTC	CASSPSGSGRIYEQYF
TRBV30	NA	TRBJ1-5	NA	TGTGCCTCACCGGGTCCTTGTTATCAGCCCCAGCATTTT	CASPGPCYQPQHF
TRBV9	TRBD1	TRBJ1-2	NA	TGTGCCAGCAGCGCCCAACAGGGGGCCTATGGCTACACCTTC	CASSAQQGAYGYTF
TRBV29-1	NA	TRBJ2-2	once	TGCAGCGTACCCTCCCCGGGAAACACCGGGGAGCTGTTTTTT	CSVPSPGNTGELFF
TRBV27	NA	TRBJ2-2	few	TGTGCCAGCAGTTGGGCACAGTATACCGGGGAGCTGTTTTTT	CASSWAQYTGELFF
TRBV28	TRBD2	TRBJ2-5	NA	TGTGCCAGCAGCGAAGGTCGGGGGGGACGAGAGACCCAGTACTTC	CASSEGRGGRETQYF
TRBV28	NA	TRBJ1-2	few	TGTGCCAGCAGTTTATGGGCGAGGAGATATGGCTACACCTTC	CASSLWARRYGYTF
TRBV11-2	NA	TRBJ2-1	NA	TGTGCCAGCAGCCCCATCGTAGGGGGGGTAAGGTCCTACAATGAGCAGTTCTTC	CASSPIVGGVRSYNEQFF
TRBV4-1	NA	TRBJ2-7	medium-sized	TGCGCCAGCAGCCAAGATTCCCGGGACTCCTACGAGCAGTACTTC	CASSQDSRDSYEQYF
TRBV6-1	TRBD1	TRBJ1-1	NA	TGTGCCAGCAGTGAAAACAGGGGGTTGTTCACTGAAGCTTTCTTT	CASSENRGLFTEAFF
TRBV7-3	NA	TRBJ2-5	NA	TGTGCCAGCAGTCGCGGGACGGAAGAGACCCAGTACTTC	CASSRGTEETQYF
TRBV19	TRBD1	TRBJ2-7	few	TGTGCCAGTAGTATCACAGGGGGCGATACCTACGAGCAGTACTTC	CASSITGGDTYEQYF
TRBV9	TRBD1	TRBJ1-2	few	TGTGCCAGCAGCGTAGGAAGTGGGCAGGGGGGTATACCGAACTATGGCTACACCTTC	CASSVGSGQGGIPNYGYTF
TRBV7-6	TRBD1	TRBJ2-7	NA	TGTGCCAGCAGCTCCCAGGGGGCGGACGAGCAGTACTTC	CASSSQGADEQYF
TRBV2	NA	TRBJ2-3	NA	TGTGCCAGCACCGAAACCGGGACTTACTTGTATGCAGATACGCAGTATTTT	CASTETGTYLYADTQYF
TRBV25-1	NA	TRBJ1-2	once	TGTGCCAGCTCTCGGGGAGGGGATGGCTACACCTTC	CASSRGGDGYTF
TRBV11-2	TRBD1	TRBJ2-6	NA	TGTGCCAGCAGCCAAATACAGGGGCAGAGGTTACCTGGGGCCAACGTCCTGACTTTC	CASSQIQGQRLPGANVLTF